Listed below are T cell receptor beta chains from one sample, sequenced in a study of shared clonotypes between healthy human individuals. The method was immunoSEQ multiplex PCR; TCRdb's version includes in-frame clones alone and lacks a portion of them. The table includes around 2.3 million clones, nearly 97% detected once. Specimen: naive CD4+ T cells sorted from blood. The receptor source for this set is a man aged 18 to 30 in good health. Both conserved end residues are part of each CDR3. D genes are given only for firm matches. Clone size, where shown, is once, few, many, or a class for clones that have expanded.

abundance: -
j_gene: TRBJ2-6
d_gene: -
v_gene: TRBV9
CDR3nt: TGTGCCAGCAGCGCAACATCTGGGGCCAACGTCCTGACTTTC
CDR3aa: CASSATSGANVLTF

abundance: -
j_gene: TRBJ2-2
d_gene: -
v_gene: TRBV18
CDR3nt: TGTGCCAGCTCCCCCAAGGGGGGCGCAGGGACGCACACCGGGGAGCTGTTTTTT
CDR3aa: CASSPKGGAGTHTGELFF

abundance: few
j_gene: TRBJ1-1
d_gene: -
v_gene: TRBV10-2
CDR3nt: TGCGCCAGCAGTGACTGGGGACGGATGAACACTGAAGCTTTCTTT
CDR3aa: CASSDWGRMNTEAFF

abundance: -
j_gene: TRBJ1-1
d_gene: TRBD1
v_gene: TRBV5-1
CDR3nt: TGCGCCAGCAGCCCCGCGACAGGGTTGAACACTGAAGCTTTCTTT
CDR3aa: CASSPATGLNTEAFF

abundance: -
j_gene: TRBJ1-5
d_gene: TRBD1
v_gene: TRBV6-6
CDR3nt: TGTGCCAGCAGTCCGACAGGGTCCAATCAGCCCCAGCATTTT
CDR3aa: CASSPTGSNQPQHF

abundance: once
j_gene: TRBJ2-2
d_gene: TRBD1
v_gene: TRBV5-6
CDR3nt: TGTGCCAGCAGCTGGGGACAGCCCACCGGGGAGCTGTTTTTT
CDR3aa: CASSWGQPTGELFF

abundance: -
j_gene: TRBJ1-6
d_gene: -
v_gene: TRBV6-1
CDR3nt: TGTGCCAGCAGTGAAAAAAGGGGGGAGGTAAGGGGCGGATCACCCCTCCACTTT
CDR3aa: CASSEKRGEVRGGSPLHF

abundance: once
j_gene: TRBJ1-3
d_gene: TRBD1
v_gene: TRBV10-2
CDR3nt: TGCGCCAGCAGGGACAGGGCTGGAAACACCATATATTTT
CDR3aa: CASRDRAGNTIYF

abundance: -
j_gene: TRBJ2-7
d_gene: -
v_gene: TRBV2
CDR3nt: TGTGCCAGCCTCGGCAGCCAGGGGATATACGAGCAGTACTTC
CDR3aa: CASLGSQGIYEQYF

abundance: once
j_gene: TRBJ1-1
d_gene: -
v_gene: TRBV5-4
CDR3nt: TGTGCCAGCTCGGGAGGTCTAGGCACTGAAGCTTTCTTT
CDR3aa: CASSGGLGTEAFF

abundance: few
j_gene: TRBJ1-1
d_gene: -
v_gene: TRBV11-3
CDR3nt: TGTGCCAGCAGCTTAGAGTTGAACACTGAAGCTTTCTTT
CDR3aa: CASSLELNTEAFF

abundance: -
j_gene: TRBJ2-4
d_gene: -
v_gene: TRBV7-9
CDR3nt: TGTGCCAGCAGCTTTCAGAGGGGGGCGGAAAACATTCAGTACTTC
CDR3aa: CASSFQRGAENIQYF

abundance: -
j_gene: TRBJ2-7
d_gene: TRBD2
v_gene: TRBV5-4
CDR3nt: TGTGCCAGCAGCCGGGGGGGTTTCTCCTACGAGCAGTACTTC
CDR3aa: CASSRGGFSYEQYF

abundance: -
j_gene: TRBJ2-7
d_gene: -
v_gene: TRBV7-2
CDR3nt: TGTGCCAGCAGCTCCCGGGTCTCCTACGAGCAGTACTTC
CDR3aa: CASSSRVSYEQYF

abundance: -
j_gene: TRBJ2-7
d_gene: TRBD1
v_gene: TRBV6-5
CDR3nt: TGTGCCAGCAGTAGGCCGACAGGGCTCTCCTACGAGCAGTACTTC
CDR3aa: CASSRPTGLSYEQYF

abundance: once
j_gene: TRBJ2-1
d_gene: TRBD2
v_gene: TRBV7-6
CDR3nt: TGTGCCAGCAGCTTAGGGGGACTAGCGGTAAGCAATGAGCAGTTCTTC
CDR3aa: CASSLGGLAVSNEQFF

abundance: -
j_gene: TRBJ2-7
d_gene: TRBD2
v_gene: TRBV6-5
CDR3nt: TGTGCCAGCAGTTACTCGCTAGCGGGAGGCCCCTACGAGCAGTACTTC
CDR3aa: CASSYSLAGGPYEQYF

abundance: -
j_gene: TRBJ1-1
d_gene: TRBD1
v_gene: TRBV7-9
CDR3nt: TGTGCCAGCAGCTTAGGGGGACAGGGAGCTGAAGCTTTCTTT
CDR3aa: CASSLGGQGAEAFF

abundance: -
j_gene: TRBJ1-5
d_gene: TRBD1
v_gene: TRBV27
CDR3nt: TGTGCCAGCAGTGAGGGGGCGGGCCAGCCCCAGCATTTT
CDR3aa: CASSEGAGQPQHF

abundance: -
j_gene: TRBJ1-2
d_gene: -
v_gene: TRBV5-1
CDR3nt: TGCGCCAGCAGCTTTCGGGGGAATGAAGGCTACACCTTC
CDR3aa: CASSFRGNEGYTF

abundance: -
j_gene: TRBJ1-2
d_gene: -
v_gene: TRBV27
CDR3nt: TGTGCCAGCAGTTACGACGGTAACTATGGCTACACCTTC
CDR3aa: CASSYDGNYGYTF

abundance: -
j_gene: TRBJ2-5
d_gene: -
v_gene: TRBV7-9
CDR3nt: TGTGCCAGCAGCTTAATAGCGGAAGAGACCCAGTACTTC
CDR3aa: CASSLIAEETQYF

abundance: -
j_gene: TRBJ1-2
d_gene: -
v_gene: TRBV7-9
CDR3nt: TGTGCCAGCAGCTTAGAAGGGGGTAATGGCTACACCTTC
CDR3aa: CASSLEGGNGYTF

abundance: -
j_gene: TRBJ2-7
d_gene: TRBD1
v_gene: TRBV6-6
CDR3nt: TGTGCCAGCAGTTACTCGTGGACAGGGGAGTACGAGCAGTACTTC
CDR3aa: CASSYSWTGEYEQYF

abundance: -
j_gene: TRBJ2-2
d_gene: -
v_gene: TRBV7-3
CDR3nt: TGTGCCAGCAGCTTAGCCCTCGGCGGGGAGCTGTTTTTT
CDR3aa: CASSLALGGELFF

abundance: -
j_gene: TRBJ2-5
d_gene: TRBD2
v_gene: TRBV9
CDR3nt: TGTGCCAGCAGCGTCGGACTAGCGGGGGGGCAAGAGACCCAGTACTTC
CDR3aa: CASSVGLAGGQETQYF

abundance: -
j_gene: TRBJ1-3
d_gene: -
v_gene: TRBV5-1
CDR3nt: TGCGCCAGCACCCCGGACAGACCCTCTGGAAACACCATATATTTT
CDR3aa: CASTPDRPSGNTIYF

abundance: -
j_gene: TRBJ2-1
d_gene: TRBD2
v_gene: TRBV19
CDR3nt: TGTGCCAGTACCAACCTGGGGGGGAGCTCCTACAATGAGCAGTTCTTC
CDR3aa: CASTNLGGSSYNEQFF

abundance: -
j_gene: TRBJ2-2
d_gene: TRBD2
v_gene: TRBV2
CDR3nt: TGTGCCAGCAGTGAGACGGGACTTTGGCTAGCGGGAGGAAAGAACACCGGGGAGCTGTTTTTT
CDR3aa: CASSETGLWLAGGKNTGELFF

abundance: -
j_gene: TRBJ2-7
d_gene: TRBD1
v_gene: TRBV5-1
CDR3nt: TGCGCCAGCAGCTTCACAGGGGACTCCTACGAGCAGTACTTC
CDR3aa: CASSFTGDSYEQYF

abundance: -
j_gene: TRBJ1-1
d_gene: -
v_gene: TRBV5-4
CDR3nt: TGTGCCAGCAGCTTGGCCGCGAAGAACACTGAAGCTTTCTTT
CDR3aa: CASSLAAKNTEAFF

abundance: -
j_gene: TRBJ2-1
d_gene: TRBD1
v_gene: TRBV6-5
CDR3nt: TGTGCCAGCAGCCGAGGGACAGGGAACAATGAGCAGTTCTTC
CDR3aa: CASSRGTGNNEQFF

abundance: -
j_gene: TRBJ2-3
d_gene: TRBD2
v_gene: TRBV7-2
CDR3nt: TGTGCCAGCAGCCGTCGGACTAGCGTAACAGATACGCAGTATTTT
CDR3aa: CASSRRTSVTDTQYF

abundance: -
j_gene: TRBJ1-1
d_gene: TRBD1
v_gene: TRBV5-1
CDR3nt: TGCGCCAGCAGCTCCCGGGACAGGTTCACTGAAGCTTTCTTT
CDR3aa: CASSSRDRFTEAFF

abundance: -
j_gene: TRBJ1-4
d_gene: TRBD1
v_gene: TRBV5-8
CDR3nt: TGTGCCAGCGGGAAGGAAAGGGGGCTTAGTGAAAAACTGTTTTTT
CDR3aa: CASGKERGLSEKLFF

abundance: -
j_gene: TRBJ1-1
d_gene: -
v_gene: TRBV27
CDR3nt: TGTGCCAGCAGTATTAAGTCATCGGGCACTGAAGCTTTCTTT
CDR3aa: CASSIKSSGTEAFF

abundance: -
j_gene: TRBJ1-5
d_gene: TRBD1
v_gene: TRBV10-3
CDR3nt: TGTGCCATCAGTGAGGACAGGGGAAATCAGCCCCAGCATTTT
CDR3aa: CAISEDRGNQPQHF

abundance: -
j_gene: TRBJ2-5
d_gene: TRBD2
v_gene: TRBV19
CDR3nt: TGTGCCAGTAGTATCTCTAGCGGGGGGGTCCAAGAGACCCAGTACTTC
CDR3aa: CASSISSGGVQETQYF

abundance: -
j_gene: TRBJ2-1
d_gene: -
v_gene: TRBV11-2
CDR3nt: TGTGCCAGCAGCTTAGAGAGAGGGTGGAATGAGCAGTTCTTC
CDR3aa: CASSLERGWNEQFF

abundance: once
j_gene: TRBJ2-7
d_gene: -
v_gene: TRBV5-4
CDR3nt: TGTGCCAGCACCCGACAGGCGAGCGGTTACGAGCAGTACTTC
CDR3aa: CASTRQASGYEQYF